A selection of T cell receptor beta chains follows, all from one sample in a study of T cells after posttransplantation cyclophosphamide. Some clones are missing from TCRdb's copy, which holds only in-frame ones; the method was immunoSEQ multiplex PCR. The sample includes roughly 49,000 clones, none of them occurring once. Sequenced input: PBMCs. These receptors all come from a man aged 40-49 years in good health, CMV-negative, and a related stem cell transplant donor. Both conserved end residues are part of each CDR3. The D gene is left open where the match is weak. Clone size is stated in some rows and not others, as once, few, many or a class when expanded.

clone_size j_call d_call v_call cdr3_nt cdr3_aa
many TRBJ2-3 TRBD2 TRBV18 TGTGCCAGCTCCGAGACTAGCGGCCTCACAGATACGCAGTATTTT CASSETSGLTDTQYF
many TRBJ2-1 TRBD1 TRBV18 TGTGCCAGCTCACCGTCCAGGACAGGGGGGGTCTTC CASSPSRTGGVF
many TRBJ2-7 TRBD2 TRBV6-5 TGTGCCAGCGGGATAGCGGGATTCTACGAGCAGTACTTC CASGIAGFYEQYF
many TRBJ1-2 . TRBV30 TGTGCCTGGAGTGTTGCAGGGGACTATGGCTACACCTTC CAWSVAGDYGYTF
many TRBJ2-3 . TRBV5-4 TGTGCCAGCAGCGCGGACAAGAGCACAGATACGCAGTATTTT CASSADKSTDTQYF
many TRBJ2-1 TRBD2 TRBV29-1 TGCAGCGTTGACCGGGACTACTCCTACAATGAGCAGTTCTTC CSVDRDYSYNEQFF
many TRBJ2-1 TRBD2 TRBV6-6 TGTGCCAGCAGGCAGCTAGCGGGAGGCCGTGATGAGCAGTTCTTC CASRQLAGGRDEQFF
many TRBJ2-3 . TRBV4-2 TGTGCCAGCAGCCCGACATCGGGACTGAAGAGGAAGGATACGCAGTATTTT CASSPTSGLKRKDTQYF
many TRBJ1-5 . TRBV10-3 TGTGCCATCAGTGAGGGGGAGTATAGCAATCAGCCCCAGCATTTT CAISEGEYSNQPQHF
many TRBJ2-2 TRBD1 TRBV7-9 TGTGCCAGCAGCTTCGAACAGGGGAGCACCGGGGAGCTGTTTTTT CASSFEQGSTGELFF
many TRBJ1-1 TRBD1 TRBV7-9 TGTGCCAGCAGCACACAGGGGTCGAACACTGAAGCTTTCTTT CASSTQGSNTEAFF
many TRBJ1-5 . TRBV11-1 TGTGCCAGCAGCTTGGGGGGGCCCAATCAGCCCCAGCATTTT CASSLGGPNQPQHF
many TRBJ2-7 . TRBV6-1 TGTGCCAGCAGCCCTAGCGGAGGGGGGTCCTACGAGCAGTACTTC CASSPSGGGSYEQYF
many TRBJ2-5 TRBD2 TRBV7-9 TGTGCCAGCAGCTTAGCGGAGGGAGGGCAAGAGACCCAGTACTTC CASSLAEGGQETQYF
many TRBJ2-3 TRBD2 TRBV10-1 TGCGCCAGCAGTGGAAGGGGAGGGGGCACAGATACGCAGTATTTT CASSGRGGGTDTQYF
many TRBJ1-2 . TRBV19 TGTGCCAGTAGTATAGCGGCGGGGGCTAACTATGGCTACACCTTC CASSIAAGANYGYTF
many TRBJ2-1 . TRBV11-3 TGTGCCAGCAGCTTAGAACAGGGCTCCTACAATGAGCAGTTCTTC CASSLEQGSYNEQFF
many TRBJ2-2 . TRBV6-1 TGTGCCAGCAGTGAACTAGCATCAGGGGACACCGGGGAGCTGTTTTTT CASSELASGDTGELFF
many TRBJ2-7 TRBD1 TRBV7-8 TGTGCCAGCAGCACAACTGGACAGGGTTACGAGCAGTACTTC CASSTTGQGYEQYF
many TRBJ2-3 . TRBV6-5 TGTGCCAGCAGCCGATCCAGGGCCGCAGATACGCAGTATTTT CASSRSRAADTQYF
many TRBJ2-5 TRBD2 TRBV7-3 TGTGCCAGCAGCTATCTAGCGGGAGGGCCCTTTTGGGAGACCCAGTACTTC CASSYLAGGPFWETQYF
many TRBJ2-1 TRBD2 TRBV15 TGTGCCACCAGCAGAGATCGGGAGGTTGATTTTAATGAGCAGTTCTTC CATSRDREVDFNEQFF
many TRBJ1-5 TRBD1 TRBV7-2 TGTGCCAGCAGCGAGGGACAGGGTGGACGGCAGCCCCAGCATTTT CASSEGQGGRQPQHF
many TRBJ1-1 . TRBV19 TGTGCCAGTAGTTTGGGGCCGCTAATGAACACTGAAGCTTTCTTT CASSLGPLMNTEAFF
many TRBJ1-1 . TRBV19 TGTGCCAGTAGCCGCCCGCCAACAGGGTTGAATGAAGCTTTCTTT CASSRPPTGLNEAFF
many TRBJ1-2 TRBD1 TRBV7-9 TGTGCCAGCAGCCCAGGGCTGGGACAGGGACGGGGAGGTGGCTACACCTTC CASSPGLGQGRGGGYTF
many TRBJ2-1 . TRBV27 TGTGCCAGCAGGATAGATTCGGGTAATGAGCAGTTCTTC CASRIDSGNEQFF
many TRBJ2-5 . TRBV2 TGTGCCAGCAGCGGAGGAGGCGGTGGAGAGACCCAGTACTTC CASSGGGGGETQYF
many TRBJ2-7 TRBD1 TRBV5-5 TGTGCCAGCAGAGTAGGGACAGAGACCTACGAGCAGTACTTC CASRVGTETYEQYF
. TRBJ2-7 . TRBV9 TGTGCCAGCAGCGTAGGTGGGAGCTCCTACGAGCAGTACTTC CASSVGGSSYEQYF
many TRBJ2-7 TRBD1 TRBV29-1 TGCAGCGTTGGGACAGGGTTGCTTCTAATCCCCTTCTCCTACGAGCAGTACTTC CSVGTGLLLIPFSYEQYF
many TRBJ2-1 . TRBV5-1 TGCGCCAGCGCGAGGAGCAATGAGCAGTTCTTC CASARSNEQFF
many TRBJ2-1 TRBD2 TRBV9 TGTGCCAGCGCTAGCGGGAGTAAAGGGAATGAGCAGTTCTTC CASASGSKGNEQFF
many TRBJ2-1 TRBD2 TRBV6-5 TGTGCCAGCAGCCTCTCTAGCGGGAGATGGAATGAGCAGTTCTTC CASSLSSGRWNEQFF
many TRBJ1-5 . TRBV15 TGTGCCACCAGCAGAGACCCCCCAGGGTATCAGCCCCAGCATTTT CATSRDPPGYQPQHF
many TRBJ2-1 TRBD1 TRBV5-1 TGCGCCAGCAGCTTGCCCCCGGGACAGGGGGGCTACAATGAGCAGTTCTTC CASSLPPGQGGYNEQFF
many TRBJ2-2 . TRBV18 TGTGCCAGCTCACCTCTTCCGAACAGGAACACCGGGGAGCTGTTTTTT CASSPLPNRNTGELFF
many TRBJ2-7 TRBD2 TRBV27 TGTGCCAGCAGTTTAGGACTAGCGGGGACCTACGAGCAGTACTTC CASSLGLAGTYEQYF
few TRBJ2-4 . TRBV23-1 TGCGCCAGCAGTCAAACATTGGAGTACTTC CASSQTLEYF
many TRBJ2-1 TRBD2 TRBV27 TGTGCCAGCAGTTTGGAAGCGGGAGTCCACAATGAGCAGTTCTTC CASSLEAGVHNEQFF
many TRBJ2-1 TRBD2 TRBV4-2 TGTGCCAGCAGCCAAGGGGAAGGTCTAGCGGGATACAATGAGCAGTTCTTC CASSQGEGLAGYNEQFF
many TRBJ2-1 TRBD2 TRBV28 TGTGCCAGCAGGACTAGCGCCCTGGAGTTCGATGAGCAGTTCTTC CASRTSALEFDEQFF
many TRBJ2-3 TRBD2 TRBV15 TGTGCCACCAGCAGTGAAGGACTAGCGAGTAGCACAGATACGCAGTATTTT CATSSEGLASSTDTQYF
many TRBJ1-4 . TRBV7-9 TGTGCCAGCAGCTTATCCCAGGTTAATGAAAAACTGTTTTTT CASSLSQVNEKLFF
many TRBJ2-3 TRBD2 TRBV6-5 TGTGCCAGCAGTTACACCTTAGCGGGAGGCACAGATACGCAGTATTTT CASSYTLAGGTDTQYF
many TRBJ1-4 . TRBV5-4 TGTGCCAGCAGCTTTACAGGAGATCGTGGGCAAAAACTGTTTTTT CASSFTGDRGQKLFF
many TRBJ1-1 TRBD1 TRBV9 TGTGCCAGCAGCACGAGACAGGGGAACACTGAAGCTTTCTTT CASSTRQGNTEAFF
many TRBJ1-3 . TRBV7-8 TGTGCCAGCAGCCAAGAAGCAGGTTACTCTGGAAACACCATATATTTT CASSQEAGYSGNTIYF